This T cell receptor beta chain was sequenced during a study of shared T cell receptors in the human thymus. TCRdb's table, derived via immunoSEQ multiplex PCR, lists solely in-frame clones and lacks some. The sample has approximately 68,000 clones; about 95% are singletons. Trimming left V 5 bases short and J 1 base short, with 10 bases between. CDR3 length equals 14 residues. Germline CDR1 reads LGHNA; CDR2 reads YSLEER. This sequence originates from a human donor. This chain connects TRBV4-3 to TRBJ2-3; either TRBD1 or TRBD2 may supply D (5 bases each). Sequenced sample: thymocytes. CDR3 bases: TGCGCCAGCAGCTCGGGACGCCGCACAGATACGCAGTATTTT. It yields the protein CASSSGRRTDTQYF.